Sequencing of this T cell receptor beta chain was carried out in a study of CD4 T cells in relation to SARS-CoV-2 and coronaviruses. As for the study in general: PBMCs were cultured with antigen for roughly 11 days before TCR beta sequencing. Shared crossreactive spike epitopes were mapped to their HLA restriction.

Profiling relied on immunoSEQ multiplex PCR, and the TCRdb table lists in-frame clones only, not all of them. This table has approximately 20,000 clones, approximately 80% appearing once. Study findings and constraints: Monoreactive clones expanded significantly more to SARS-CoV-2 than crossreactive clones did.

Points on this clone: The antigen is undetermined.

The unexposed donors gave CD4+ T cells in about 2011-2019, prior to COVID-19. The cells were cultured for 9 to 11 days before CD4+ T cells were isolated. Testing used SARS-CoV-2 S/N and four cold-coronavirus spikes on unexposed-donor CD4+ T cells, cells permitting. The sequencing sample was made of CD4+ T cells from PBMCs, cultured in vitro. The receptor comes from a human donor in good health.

The CDR3 reads CASSPRLAGGIYEQFF. As DNA, the CDR3 is TGTGCCAGCAGCCCCCGACTAGCGGGAGGTATCTATGAGCAGTTCTTC. V is TRBV7-9 and J is TRBJ2-1, with 13 bases fitting TRBD2. This CDR3 comprises 16 residues. Unmatched junction bases numbered 9, after V lost 5 bases and J lost 8 bases. Germline CDR1 SEHNR, CDR2 FQNEAQ (reference sequence). The full variable domain, with the rest looked up from reference TRBV7-9 and TRBJ2-1, is DTGVSQNPRHKITKRGQNVTFRCDPISEHNRLYWYRQTLGQGPEFLTYFQNEAQLEKSRLLSDRFSAERPKGSFSTLEIQRTEQGDSAMYLCASSPRLAGGIYEQFFGPGTRLTVL.